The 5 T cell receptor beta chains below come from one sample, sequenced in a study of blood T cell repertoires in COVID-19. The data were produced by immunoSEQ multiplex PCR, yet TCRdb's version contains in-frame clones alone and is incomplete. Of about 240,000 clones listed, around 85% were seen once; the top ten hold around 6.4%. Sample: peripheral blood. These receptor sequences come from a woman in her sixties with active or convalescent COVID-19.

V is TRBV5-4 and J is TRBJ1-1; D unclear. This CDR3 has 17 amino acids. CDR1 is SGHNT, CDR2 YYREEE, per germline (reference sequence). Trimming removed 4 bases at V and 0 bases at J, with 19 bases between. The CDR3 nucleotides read TGTGCCAGCAGCCCAGGACTTACCGAGACCCTGAACACTGAAGCTTTCTTT. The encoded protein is CASSPGLTETLNTEAFF.

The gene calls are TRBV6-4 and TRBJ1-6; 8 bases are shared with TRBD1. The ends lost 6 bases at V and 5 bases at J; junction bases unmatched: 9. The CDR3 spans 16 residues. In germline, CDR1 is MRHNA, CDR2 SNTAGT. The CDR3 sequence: CASRDKTTGDNSPLHF. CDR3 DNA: TGTGCCAGCAGGGACAAAACGACAGGGGATAATTCACCCCTCCACTTT.

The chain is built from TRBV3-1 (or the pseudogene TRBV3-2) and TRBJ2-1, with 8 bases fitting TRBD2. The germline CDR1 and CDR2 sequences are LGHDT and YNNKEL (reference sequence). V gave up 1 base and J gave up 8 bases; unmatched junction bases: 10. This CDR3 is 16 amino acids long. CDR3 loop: CASSQGGFAGGDEQFF. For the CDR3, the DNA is TGTGCCAGCAGCCAAGGAGGCTTCGCGGGGGGCGATGAGCAGTTCTTC.

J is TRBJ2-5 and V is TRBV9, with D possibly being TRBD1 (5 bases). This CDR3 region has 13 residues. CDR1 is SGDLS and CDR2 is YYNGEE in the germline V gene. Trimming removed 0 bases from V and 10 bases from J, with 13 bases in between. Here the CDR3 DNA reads TGTGCCAGCAGCGTAGGGTCAGAAGGGGTCCAGTACTTC. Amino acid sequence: CASSVGSEGVQYF.

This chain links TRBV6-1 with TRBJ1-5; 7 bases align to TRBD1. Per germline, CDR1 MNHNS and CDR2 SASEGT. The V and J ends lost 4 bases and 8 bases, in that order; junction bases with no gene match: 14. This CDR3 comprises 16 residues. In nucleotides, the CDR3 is TGTGCCAGCAGTGCTGGCTCACAGGGGCCAGGGAAGCCCCAGCATTTT. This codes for CASSAGSQGPGKPQHF.